A single sample gave rise to the 15 T cell receptor beta chains below, sequenced in a study of T cells in Graves' hyperthyroidism and ophthalmopathy. Template material for amplifying TCR beta CDR3 regions consisted of RNA transcripts. First-round RT-PCR of the TCR CDR3 relied on the HTBI primer set. Via MiXCR, TCRdb re-called the multiplex PCR reads, giving one row per CDR3 protein. The table has approximately 690,000 distinct CDR3 sequences, around 15% seen once; the top ten hold approximately 12%. Sequenced sample: blood. The receptors stem from a woman between 45 and 65 years old with Graves' ophthalmopathy.

This clonotype was recorded at least ten times. The chain's CDR3 is CASSLVERVGRNNEQFF. CDR3 in DNA: TGCGCCAGCAGCTTGGTAGAAAGGGTTGGTCGGAACAATGAGCAGTTCTTC. The chain is built from TRBV5-1 and TRBJ2-1; D not resolved. CDR1 SGHRS and CDR2 YFSETQ come from the germline V gene. The CDR3 consists of 17 residues. Trimming took off 0 bases at V and 5 bases at J, with 18 bases between the two ends.

This clonotype has at least ten counts. This chain links TRBV27 with TRBJ2-7; TRBD1 agrees at 9 bases. Losses at the gene ends were 4 bases for V and 5 bases for J; bases not matched to a gene: 6. Looked up from germline, CDR1 is MNHEY and CDR2 is SMNVEV (reference sequence). CDR3 length: 14 residues. CDR3 DNA: TGTGCCAGCAGTTCGGGACAGGGCCCAGACGAGCAGTACTTC. Protein product: CASSSGQGPDEQYF.

The chain couples TRBV15 to TRBJ2-7; D remains ambiguous. The V gene's germline CDR1 is LNHNV and CDR2 YYDKDF (reference sequence). V was shortened by 1 base and J by 4 bases, with 5 bases between the two germline ends. The CDR3 contains 12 residues. DNA of the CDR3: TGTGCCACCAGCAGAGGGGAATACGAGCAGTACTTC. As protein: CATSRGEYEQYF.

V and J are TRBV10-3 and TRBJ2-2; D is undetermined. CDR3 length equals 15 residues. Germline lookup yields CDR1 ENHRY and CDR2 SYGVKD. Trimming cost V 0 bases and J 5 bases, with 10 bases left between them. The CDR3 nucleotides are TGTGCCATCAGTGAGTCGGGCTCGCCTACCGGGGAGCTGTTTTTT. It encodes CAISESGSPTGELFF.

This clonotype was seen many times. This chain connects TRBV20-1 to TRBJ2-3; 8 nucleotides line up with TRBD2. This CDR3 is 17 amino acids long. Germline loops: CDR1 DFQATT, CDR2 SNEGSKA (reference sequence). The V segment lost 0 bases and the J segment 3 bases; nucleotides outside the gene matches: 11. The CDR3 protein is CSARDRSGTRGTDTQYF. The CDR3 region has the DNA TGCAGTGCTAGAGACCGGTCCGGGACTAGGGGGACAGATACGCAGTATTTT.

This clonotype showed up many times. The V call is TRBV27, the J call TRBJ2-1; 9 bases fit TRBD2. This CDR3 has 19 amino acids. CDR1 is MNHEY and CDR2 is SMNVEV in the germline V gene (reference sequence). The V gene end was trimmed by 7 bases and the J gene end by 1 base; junction bases not matched to a gene: 17. The CDR3 spells CASTLPGLAGVPSYNEQFF. Written as DNA, the CDR3 is TGTGCCAGCACTTTGCCGGGGTTAGCGGGAGTCCCGTCCTACAATGAGCAGTTCTTC.

This chain uses TRBV24-1 with TRBJ1-2; a weak D match, TRBD1 (5 bases). The CDR3 totals 13 residues. V lost 4 bases to trimming and J lost 5 bases, with 10 bases between them. Germline lookup yields CDR1 KGHDR and CDR2 SFDVKD. CDR3 DNA sequence: TGTGCCACCAGTGACCCCGGGGGATATGGCTACACCTTC. It codes for CATSDPGGYGYTF.

This chain connects TRBV11-2 to TRBJ2-5; no clear D. The CDR3 is 14 residues long. V lost 2 bases and J lost 1, with 8 bases in between. From germline, CDR1 is SGHAT and CDR2 FQNNGV. The CDR3 region is CASSLIVSQETQYF. The CDR3 DNA sequence: TGTGCCAGCAGCTTAATAGTGTCCCAAGAGACCCAGTACTTC.

The chain uses TRBV4-1 and TRBJ2-7; D is possibly TRBD2 (6 bases). V was trimmed by 1 base and J by 1 base, leaving 14 bases between them. In germline, CDR1 is MGHRA, CDR2 YSYEKL. The CDR3 spans 16 residues. This chain's CDR3 is CASSQVAGRTSYEQYF. The CDR3 DNA reads as TGCGCCAGCAGCCAAGTTGCGGGACGGACATCCTACGAGCAGTACTTC.

This clonotype was seen ten or more times. The J gene is TRBJ1-2, the V gene TRBV12-3 or TRBV12-4, with 7 positions matching TRBD1. V shed 4 bases, J shed 5 bases, and the junction held 7 bases outside the gene matches. The CDR3 spans 14 residues. CDR3 bases: TGTGCCAGCAGTTCCGGGACAGAAGTTTATGGCTACACCTTC. This encodes CASSSGTEVYGYTF.

The chain has TRBV4-3 and TRBJ2-2; the D gene is possibly TRBD2 (5 bases). Trimming took off 2 bases at V and 6 bases at J, with 16 bases between the two ends. The CDR3 spans 16 residues. Germline CDR1 is LGHNA and CDR2 is YSLEER. The CDR3 coding sequence is TGCGCCAGCAGCCAATTCGTTAGGACTTTGGCCGGGGAGCTGTTTTTT. This encodes CASSQFVRTLAGELFF.

The chain is built from TRBV4-1 and TRBJ1-1; D might be TRBD1 (5 bases). CDR1 is MGHRA, CDR2 YSYEKL, per germline. Deletions cut 4 bases from V and 0 bases from J, with 15 bases between. The CDR3 totals 16 residues. The CDR3 region has the DNA TGCGCCAGCAGCCGAACACAGGAAAAGTTGAACACTGAAGCTTTCTTT. Amino acids: CASSRTQEKLNTEAFF.

This clonotype was observed many times. The V and J genes are TRBV11-3 and TRBJ2-1, with 8 positions matching TRBD1. The V gene's germline CDR1 is SGHNT and CDR2 YENEEA. The trim removed 4 bases at V and 9 bases at J, leaving 11 bases unmatched. This CDR3 contains 15 residues. CDR3 protein: CASSSTPDRVSEQFF. Here the CDR3 DNA reads TGTGCCAGCAGCTCCACTCCGGACAGGGTTTCTGAGCAGTTCTTC.

This clonotype was observed at least ten times. The chain joins TRBV2 to TRBJ2-1, with 8 nucleotides matching TRBD2. Looked up from germline, CDR1 is SNHLY and CDR2 is FYNNEI. V gave up 6 bases and J gave up 7 bases; unmatched junction bases: 11. The length of the CDR3 is 15 residues. CDR3 residues: CASSGTRRFGNEQFF. DNA for the CDR3: TGTGCCAGCAGCGGGACTAGGAGATTCGGAAATGAGCAGTTCTTC. Full variable domain (missing parts from reference TRBV2 and TRBJ2-1): EPEVTQTPSHQVTQMGQEVILRCVPISNHLYFYWYRQILGQKVEFLVSFYNNEISEKSEIFDDQFSVERPDGSNFTLKIRSTKLEDSAMYFCASSGTRRFGNEQFFGPGTRLTVL.

The chain couples TRBV7-3 to TRBJ2-2; D might be TRBD2 (6 bases). Trimming removed 2 bases at V and 1 base at J, with 23 bases between. The CDR3 sequence is 20 residues long. Germline V gene lookup returns CDR1 SGHTA and CDR2 FQGTGA. The CDR3 region has the DNA TGTGCCAGCAGCTTATGGTCTGGTCAGCACATGCGGGGGAACACCGGGGAGCTGTTTTTT. Translation: CASSLWSGQHMRGNTGELFF.